This T cell receptor (beta chain) was sequenced for a study of T cell responses to AZD1222 COVID-19 vaccine. TCRdb keeps only in-frame clones here, not all; method: immunoSEQ multiplex PCR. The sample has about 72,000 clones; roughly nine tenths are singletons. The junction had 6 bases not matched to a gene; V was cut back by 4 bases and J by 6 bases. The CDR3 consists of 13 residues. CDR1 SGHKS and CDR2 YYEKEE come from the germline V gene (reference sequence). This sequence joins TRBV5-5 and TRBJ1-1; 7 bases align to TRBD1. Material: peripheral blood, obtained 28 days after the second AZD1222 dose. The clonotype comes from an adult who received the AZD1222 COVID-19 vaccine. The CDR3 loop reads CASSHFGQAEAFF. The CDR3 nucleotides read TGTGCCAGCAGCCATTTCGGACAGGCTGAAGCTTTCTTT.